This is a list of T cell receptor beta chains from one sample in a study of blood T cells in healthy people across ages. In TCRdb, the 5' RACE reads were re-called with MiXCR into one record per CDR3 protein. The sample has 780,000 or so distinct CDR3 sequences, 56% seen once. Source material: blood. The receptors come from a man in his forties in good health. The conserved cysteine and the conserved F or W are not part of the CDR3 here. Fields, in order: clone size, V gene, J gene, CDR3 protein. The size field is filled for only some rows; it gives once, few, many or a size class.

NA	TRBV28	TRBJ2-7	ASSLGQTYYEQY
NA	TRBV5-1	TRBJ2-5	ASSLTDWSQETQY
NA	TRBV20-1	TRBJ2-1	SAKSEVGLADNEQF
NA	TRBV20-1	TRBJ2-3	SGAPAPSGVSTDTQY
NA	TRBV7-2	TRBJ2-3	ASSLVAGGPSDTQY
NA	TRBV28	TRBJ1-4	ASKDRVGEKLF
once	TRBV5-4	TRBJ1-6	ASSLVQQTNSPLH
NA	TRBV5-1	TRBJ1-2	ASRNRQGDGYT
NA	TRBV20-1	TRBJ2-1	SARDRGGASEQF
NA	TRBV6-2/TRBV6-3	TRBJ2-1	ASSFGGSGEIEQF
few	TRBV15	TRBJ2-3	ATSREPGDTQY
NA	TRBV28	TRBJ1-1	ASSLLAGPKNTEAF
NA	TRBV20-1	TRBJ2-3	SARDRDSTDTQY
NA	TRBV20-1	TRBJ2-3	SARGRLAARTDTQY
NA	TRBV29-1	TRBJ2-7	SVESGRPYEQY
NA	TRBV6-2/TRBV6-3	TRBJ2-1	ASSGLAGAYDEQF
NA	TRBV10-3	TRBJ1-4	AISDRQGAGEKLF
NA	TRBV28	TRBJ2-4	ASSSTGGAAKNIRY
NA	TRBV11-2	NA	ASIGGDDEQY
NA	TRBV18	TRBJ1-5	ASSPQGPRKYSNQPQH
NA	TRBV6-2/TRBV6-3	TRBJ2-2	ASSYYGTSGSEAGELF
once	TRBV28	TRBJ2-5	ASSLLAGGFQETQY
NA	TRBV27	TRBJ2-7	ASSIRAAGEQY
few	TRBV7-2	TRBJ2-2	ASSLEVAYTGELF
NA	TRBV20-1	TRBJ2-4	SAEGVGAKNIQY
few	TRBV4-1	TRBJ2-7	ASSHAGQGAYEQY
few	TRBV3-1	TRBJ2-7	ASSLTSSQGYEQY
few	TRBV12-3/TRBV12-4	TRBJ2-3	ASIGPTSGESTDTQY
NA	TRBV29-1	TRBJ2-1	SVDRGYNEQF
NA	TRBV7-2	TRBJ1-5	ASSLYGTVSNQPQH
NA	TRBV29-1	TRBJ1-2	SVVDTGTGFEGYT
many	TRBV25-1	TRBJ2-3	ASSLSGQKDTQY
once	TRBV7-9	TRBJ1-2	ASSETGLRHGYT
NA	TRBV27	TRBJ2-7	ASSFGTGPYEQY
NA	TRBV29-1	TRBJ1-2	SVSEGVYGYT
few	TRBV27	TRBJ2-3	ASSLSPHSGGGTDTQY
NA	TRBV9	TRBJ2-7	ASSVDELEQY
NA	TRBV5-1	TRBJ2-3	ASLPDKTSQY
NA	TRBV15	TRBJ1-1	ATSKSSGGTEAF
few	TRBV12-3/TRBV12-4	TRBJ1-2	ASQSRPNYGYT
NA	TRBV15	TRBJ1-1	ATSRDADRKAF
NA	TRBV20-1	TRBJ2-3	SALGFTDTQY
NA	TRBV6-5	NA	ASSPDRWEYEQY
few	TRBV6-5	TRBJ1-6	ASSYSKARGAPLH
NA	TRBV6-5	TRBJ2-3	ASGRTGGTDTQY
NA	TRBV9	TRBJ1-6	ASSNRQANSPLH
NA	TRBV15	TRBJ2-7	ATSSGDNYNEQY
NA	TRBV6-1	TRBJ2-1	ASSELASGSTIAYNEQF
NA	TRBV2	TRBJ2-2	ASGLAGGLF
many	TRBV7-2	TRBJ2-3	ASSFDRATDTQY
NA	TRBV7-9	NA	ASSLALATIYNEQY
NA	TRBV6-2/TRBV6-3	TRBJ2-5	ASRPGTGYDQETQY